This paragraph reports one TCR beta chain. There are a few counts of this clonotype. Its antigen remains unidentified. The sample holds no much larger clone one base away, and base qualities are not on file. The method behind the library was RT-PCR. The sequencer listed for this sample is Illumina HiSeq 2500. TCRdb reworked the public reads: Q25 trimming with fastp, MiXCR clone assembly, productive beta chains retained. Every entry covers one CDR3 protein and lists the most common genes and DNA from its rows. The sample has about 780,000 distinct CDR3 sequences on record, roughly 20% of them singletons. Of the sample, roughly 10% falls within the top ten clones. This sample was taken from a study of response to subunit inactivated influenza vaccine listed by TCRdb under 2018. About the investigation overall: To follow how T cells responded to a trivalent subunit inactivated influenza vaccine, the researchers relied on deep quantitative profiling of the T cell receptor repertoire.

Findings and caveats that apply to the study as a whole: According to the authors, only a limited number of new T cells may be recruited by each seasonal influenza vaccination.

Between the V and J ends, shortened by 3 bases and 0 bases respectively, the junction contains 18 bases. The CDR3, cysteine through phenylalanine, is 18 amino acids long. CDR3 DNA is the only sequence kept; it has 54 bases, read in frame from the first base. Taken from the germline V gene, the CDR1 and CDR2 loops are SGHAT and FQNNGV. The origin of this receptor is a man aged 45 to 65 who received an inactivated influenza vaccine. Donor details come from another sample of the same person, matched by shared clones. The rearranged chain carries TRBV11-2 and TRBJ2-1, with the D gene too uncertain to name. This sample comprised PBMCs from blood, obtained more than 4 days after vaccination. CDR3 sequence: CASSFGFSRSSSYNEQFF. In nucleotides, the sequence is TGTGCCAGCAGCTTCGGGTTCAGTAGGTCGAGCTCCTACAATGAGCAGTTCTTC.